The T cell receptor (beta chain) described here comes from a study of regulatory T cells in long-lasting Graves disease (dated by TCRdb to about 2021). Notes on the research overall: Persistent Graves' disease was defined as antithyroid drug treatment for over 5 years with persistently positive TSH receptor autoantibodies. This study used TCR sequencing and RNA sequencing of peripheral blood to compare persistent Graves' disease patients against newly diagnosed Graves' disease patients. The study was registered as a clinical trial and conducted in China. TCR sequencing covered some 13 persistent and roughly 20 newly diagnosed Graves' disease patients, about 35 samples in total. Antithyroid drugs had been taken for about 10.3 years on average by persistent Graves' disease patients in the clinical cohort.

Regarding this clonotype: Its antigen is not yet known. No qualities accompany the bases; no much larger clone lies one base away.

Explained via the paper, the time point label denotes: persistent/refractory GD, antithyroid drugs over 5 years with positive TRAb. For both TCR sequencing and RNA sequencing, RNA was extracted from PBMCs using TRIzol. The diagnosis of Graves' disease followed American Thyroid Association guidelines. Patients were recruited from an endocrinology department in Xi'an, China. Each patient gave around 9 milliliters of peripheral blood, collected in an EDTA anticoagulant tube. Ficoll Paque Plus density gradient separation was used to isolate PBMCs, and no further T cell sorting was done. An Agilent 2100 Bioanalyzer and agarose gel were used to assess RNA quality, and a NanoDrop 2000 was used to measure RNA concentration. Results and caveats for the whole study, not just this receptor: Sequencing and analysis were limited to the TCR beta chain. As a limitation, the authors acknowledged that the small sample size may reduce accuracy. TRBV28, TRBJ1-2 and TRBJ2-5 were preferentially used in persistent disease, while TRBV20-1 and TRBJ2-1 were favored in newly diagnosed disease. Only peripheral blood was studied, because thyroid tissue, the primary lesion, was inaccessible. Compared with newly diagnosed patients, persistent Graves' disease patients had lower TCR Shannon entropy and fewer highly expanded clones, which suggests clonal expansion. A larger number of public clonotypes was shared among persistent patients (around 2,500) than among newly diagnosed patients (roughly 930).

The receptor library was made with multiplex PCR. Sequencing instrument: Illumina HiSeq 4000. iRepertoire HTBI primers and Arm-PCR amplification of CDR3 regions were used to construct TCR beta libraries. PCR products were gel purified before sequencing. The paper's processing steps were these. A total of fewer than 70 TRBV and 14 TRBJ segments were identified across samples and were used for gene usage analysis of CDR3 amino acid clonotypes. Filtered high-quality paired reads were merged into contigs using COPE and FqMerger. BLAST was used to align contigs to IMGT TRBV, TRBD and TRBJ reference genes, with CDR3 defined following IMGT. Clonotypes above 0.1% frequency were classified as highly expanded clones. Repertoire diversity was measured by Shannon entropy, and V-J evenness by the Gini coefficient. A clonotype was considered public if more than one individual shared it. Through fastp at Q25 and MiXCR, TCRdb rebuilt clones from the public reads, retaining in-frame beta chains. Each entry merges the rows of one CDR3 protein and shows their most common DNA and genes. These V and J calls derive from TCRdb rather than the authors' analysis. The sample table contains over 350,000 distinct CDR3 sequences; only one count was recorded for around 20% of them. The ten largest clones represent less than 25% of the sample.

V is shortened by 2 bases, J by 1 base, and the region joining them spans 5 bases. Spanning cysteine to phenylalanine, the CDR3 consists of 13 amino acids. CDR3 DNA is the only sequence kept; it has 39 bases, read in frame from the first base. CDR1 and CDR2 were assigned from the germline V gene as WSHSY and SAAADI. This receptor was identified in a female donor with Graves disease. The chain is encoded by TRBV10-2 joined to TRBJ1-1; the D gene identity is not certain. The source material was peripheral blood mononuclear cells (PBMCs), sampled when the disease was refractory, from a patient treated with antithyroid drugs. CDR3 reads: CASSEKQNTEAFF. The DNA reads as follows: TGCGCCAGCAGTGAGAAACAGAACACTGAAGCTTTCTTT.